The source of this T cell receptor beta chain is a study of cytotoxic CD8 clonotypes in ibrutinib-treated CLL. Study at large: Investigators collected response samples after a median 12 months of treatment, range 6 to 36. Study results and limitations: Private clonotypes, not public ones, expanded at ibrutinib response.

The repertoire was sequenced with immunoSEQ multiplex PCR; TCRdb's copy has only in-frame clones and lacks some. The table records 45,000 to 60,000 clones, 45% to 70% of them present only once. This clone was detected a few times. The antigen is not known. The CDR3 length is 15 residues. The V segment lost 1 base and the J segment 6 bases; nucleotides outside the gene matches: 7. In germline, CDR1 is SGDLS, CDR2 YYNGEE. This chain uses TRBV9 with TRBJ2-5, with TRBD1 identical over 9 bases. The specimen comprised PBMCs, sampled after 24 months of ibrutinib treatment. The origin of this receptor is a human donor with chronic lymphocytic leukemia. CDR3 in amino acids: CASSVSQTGGQTQYF. The CDR3, as DNA: TGTGCCAGCAGCGTATCCCAGACAGGGGGACAGACCCAGTACTTC.